The 6 T cell receptor beta chains given below trace back to one sample, sequenced in a study of cytomegalovirus exposure and HLA in healthy donors. The PCR ran on 60 Vbeta and 13 Jbeta primers. Measured with immunoSEQ multiplex PCR; TCRdb has only the in-frame clones, and not every one. The sample shows more than 150,000 clones, roughly 87% of them seen only once. Sequenced material: PBMCs. These TCRs come from a girl less than two years old in good health and CMV-seronegative.

CDR3 in amino acids: CASSLKGGRNEQFF. The CDR3 nucleotides read TGTGCCAGCAGCTTAAAAGGGGGCCGCAATGAGCAGTTCTTC. The rearrangement links TRBV13 to TRBJ2-1; TRBD1 aligns across 7 bases. Germline-derived CDR1 and CDR2 are PRHDT and FYEKMQ (reference sequence). Trimming removed 2 bases from V and 6 bases from J; junction bases left unmatched: 4. The CDR3 extends over 14 amino acids.

The V and J genes are TRBV5-4 and TRBJ2-2; TRBD2 is a possible D gene (5 bases). CDR3 length equals 16 residues. CDR1 is SGHNT and CDR2 is YYREEE in the germline V gene (reference sequence). Trimming pared 4 bases from V and 0 bases from J, leaving 13 bases between. CDR3 coding DNA: TGTGCCAGCAGCCCAACTAGACCCTCGAACACCGGGGAGCTGTTTTTT. As protein: CASSPTRPSNTGELFF.

The V and J genes are TRBV5-5 and TRBJ2-3; D gene unclear. CDR1 is SGHKS and CDR2 is YYEKEE in the germline V gene (reference sequence). The length of the CDR3 is 13 residues. Trimming removed 6 bases at V and 2 bases at J, with 10 bases between. The CDR3 loop reads CASIAGFTDTQYF. The CDR3 coding sequence is TGTGCCAGCATCGCCGGGTTCACAGATACGCAGTATTTT.

J is TRBJ2-2 and V is TRBV28, with 9 bases lining up with TRBD2. The CDR3 is 19 residues long. Germline V gene lookup returns CDR1 MDHEN and CDR2 SYDVKM. The V gene end was trimmed by 1 base and the J gene end by 4 bases; junction bases not matched to a gene: 13. The CDR3 loop reads CASSLFGLAGPGRTGELFF. The CDR3 DNA reads as TGTGCCAGCAGTTTATTCGGGCTAGCGGGACCGGGACGCACCGGGGAGCTGTTTTTT.

The chain combines TRBV6-5 with TRBJ2-7; 10 bases map to TRBD2. CDR1 is MNHEY, CDR2 SVGAGI, per germline. The CDR3 loop spans 15 amino acids. V trimming: 0 bases; J trimming: 6 bases; junction bases outside the gene matches: 5. Written as DNA, the CDR3 is TGTGCCAGCAGTTACTCGAAACTAGCGGGAACCGAGCAGTACTTC. Its protein is CASSYSKLAGTEQYF.

The rearrangement joins TRBV27 to TRBJ2-7, with D maybe TRBD2 (5 bases). V gave up 2 bases and J gave up 2 bases, with 13 bases separating them. This CDR3 has 15 amino acids. Germline CDR1 reads MNHEY; CDR2 reads SMNVEV (reference sequence). The CDR3: CASSLGVSRAYEQYF. CDR3 in DNA: TGTGCCAGCAGTTTAGGTGTGTCGAGGGCCTACGAGCAGTACTTC.